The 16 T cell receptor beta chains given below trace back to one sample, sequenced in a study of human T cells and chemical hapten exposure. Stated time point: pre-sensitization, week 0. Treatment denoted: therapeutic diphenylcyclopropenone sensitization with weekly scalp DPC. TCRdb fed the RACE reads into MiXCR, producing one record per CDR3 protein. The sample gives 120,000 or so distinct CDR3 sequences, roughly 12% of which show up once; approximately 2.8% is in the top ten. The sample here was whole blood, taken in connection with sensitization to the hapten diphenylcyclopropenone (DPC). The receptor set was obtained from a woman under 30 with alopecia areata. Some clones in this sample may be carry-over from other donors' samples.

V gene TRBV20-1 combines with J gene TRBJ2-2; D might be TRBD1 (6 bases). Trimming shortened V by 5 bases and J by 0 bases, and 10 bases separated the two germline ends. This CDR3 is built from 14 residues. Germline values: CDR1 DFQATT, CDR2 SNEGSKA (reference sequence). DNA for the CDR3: TGCAGTGCTTTCGGGACATCGAACACCGGGGAGCTGTTTTTT. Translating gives CSAFGTSNTGELFF.

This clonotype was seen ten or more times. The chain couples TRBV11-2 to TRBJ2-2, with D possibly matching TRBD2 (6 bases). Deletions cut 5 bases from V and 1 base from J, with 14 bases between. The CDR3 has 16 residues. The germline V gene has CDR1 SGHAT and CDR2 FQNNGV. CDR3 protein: CASSPGRRVNTGELFF. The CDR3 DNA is TGTGCCAGCAGCCCCGGGAGACGTGTGAACACCGGGGAGCTGTTTTTT.

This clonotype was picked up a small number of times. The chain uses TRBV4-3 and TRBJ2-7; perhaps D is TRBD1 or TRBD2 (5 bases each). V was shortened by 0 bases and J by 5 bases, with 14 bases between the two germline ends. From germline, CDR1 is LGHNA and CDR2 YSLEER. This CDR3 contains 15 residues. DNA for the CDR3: TGCGCCAGCAGCCAAGAGGTCAGGGCGAGGGACGAGCAGTACTTC. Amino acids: CASSQEVRARDEQYF.

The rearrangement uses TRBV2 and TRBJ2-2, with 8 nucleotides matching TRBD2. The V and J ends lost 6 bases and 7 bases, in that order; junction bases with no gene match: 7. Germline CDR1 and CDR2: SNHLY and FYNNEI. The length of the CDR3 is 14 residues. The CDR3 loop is CASSGIREGGELFF. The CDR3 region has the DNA TGTGCCAGCAGCGGGATCCGGGAGGGCGGGGAGCTGTTTTTT.

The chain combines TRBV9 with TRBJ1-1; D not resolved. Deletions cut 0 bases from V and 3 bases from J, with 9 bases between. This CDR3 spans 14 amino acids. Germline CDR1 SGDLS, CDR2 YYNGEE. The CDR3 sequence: CASSVGGIDTEAFF. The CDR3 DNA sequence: TGTGCCAGCAGCGTAGGAGGGATCGACACTGAAGCTTTCTTT. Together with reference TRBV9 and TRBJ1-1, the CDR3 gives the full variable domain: DSGVTQTPKHLITATGQRVTLRCSPRSGDLSVYWYQQSLDQGLQFLIQYYNGEERAKGNILERFSAQQFPDLHSELNLSSLELGDSALYFCASSVGGIDTEAFFGQGTRLTVV.

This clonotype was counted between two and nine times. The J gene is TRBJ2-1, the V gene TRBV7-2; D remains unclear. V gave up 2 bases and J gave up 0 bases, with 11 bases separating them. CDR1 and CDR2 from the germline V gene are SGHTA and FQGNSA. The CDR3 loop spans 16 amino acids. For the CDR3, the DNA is TGTGCCAGCAGCTTATCCAGGCCTAGCTCCTACAATGAGCAGTTCTTC. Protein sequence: CASSLSRPSSYNEQFF.

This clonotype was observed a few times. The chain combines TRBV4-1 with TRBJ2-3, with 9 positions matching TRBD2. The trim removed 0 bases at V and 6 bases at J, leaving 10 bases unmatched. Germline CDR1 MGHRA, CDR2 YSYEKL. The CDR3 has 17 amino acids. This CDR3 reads CASSQEGSGGLMDTQYF. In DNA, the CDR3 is TGCGCCAGCAGCCAAGAGGGCAGCGGGGGGCTGATGGATACGCAGTATTTT.

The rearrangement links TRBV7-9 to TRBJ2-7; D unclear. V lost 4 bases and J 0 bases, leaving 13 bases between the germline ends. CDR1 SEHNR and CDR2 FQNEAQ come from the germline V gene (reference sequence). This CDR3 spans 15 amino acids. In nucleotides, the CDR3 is TGTGCCAGCAGCTCCCCAGTCATCAGCTCCTACGAGCAGTACTTC. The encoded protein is CASSSPVISSYEQYF.

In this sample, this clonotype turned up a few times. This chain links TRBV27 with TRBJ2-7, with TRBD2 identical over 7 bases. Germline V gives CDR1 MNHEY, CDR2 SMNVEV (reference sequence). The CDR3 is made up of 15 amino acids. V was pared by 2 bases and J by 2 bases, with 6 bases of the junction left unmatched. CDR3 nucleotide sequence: TGTGCCAGCAGTTTAGCCCCTGGACTAGCCTACGAGCAGTACTTC. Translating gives CASSLAPGLAYEQYF.

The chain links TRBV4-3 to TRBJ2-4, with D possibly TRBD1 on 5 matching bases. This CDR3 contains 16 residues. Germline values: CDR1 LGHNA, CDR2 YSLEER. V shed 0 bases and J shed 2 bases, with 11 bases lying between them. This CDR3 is CASSQESAGTKNIQYF. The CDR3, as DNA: TGCGCCAGCAGCCAAGAATCGGCAGGGACCAAAAACATTCAGTACTTC.

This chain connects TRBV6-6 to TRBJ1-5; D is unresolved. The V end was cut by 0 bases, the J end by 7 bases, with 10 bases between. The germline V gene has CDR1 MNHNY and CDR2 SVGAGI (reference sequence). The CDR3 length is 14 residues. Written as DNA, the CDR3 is TGTGCCAGCAGTTACTCACCCCCTGGGCAGCCCCAGCATTTT. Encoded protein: CASSYSPPGQPQHF.

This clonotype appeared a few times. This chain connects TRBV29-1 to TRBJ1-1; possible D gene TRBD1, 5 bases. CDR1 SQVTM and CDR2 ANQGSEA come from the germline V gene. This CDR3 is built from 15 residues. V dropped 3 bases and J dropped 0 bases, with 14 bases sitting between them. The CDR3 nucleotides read TGCAGCGTTGATAGGGGCGCTTCCATGAACACTGAAGCTTTCTTT. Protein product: CSVDRGASMNTEAFF. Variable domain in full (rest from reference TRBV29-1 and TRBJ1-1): SAVISQKPSRDICQRGTSLTIQCQVDSQVTMMFWYRQQPGQSLTLIATANQGSEATYESGFVIDKFPISRPNLTFSTLTVSNMSPEDSSIYLCSVDRGASMNTEAFFGQGTRLTVV.

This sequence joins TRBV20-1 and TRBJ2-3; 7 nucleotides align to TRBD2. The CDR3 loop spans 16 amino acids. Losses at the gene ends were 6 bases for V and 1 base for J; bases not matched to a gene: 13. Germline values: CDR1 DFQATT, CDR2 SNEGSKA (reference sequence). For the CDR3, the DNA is TGCAGTGCCCTTCGGGACGAGCGGGGTCGCACAGATACGCAGTATTTT. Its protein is CSALRDERGRTDTQYF.

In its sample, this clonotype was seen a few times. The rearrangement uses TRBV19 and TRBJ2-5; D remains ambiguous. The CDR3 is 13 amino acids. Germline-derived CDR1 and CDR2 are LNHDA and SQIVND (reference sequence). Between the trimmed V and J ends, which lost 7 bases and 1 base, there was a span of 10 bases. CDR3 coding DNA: TGTGCCAGTAAAGGGCAGGTCCAAGAGACCCAGTACTTC. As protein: CASKGQVQETQYF.

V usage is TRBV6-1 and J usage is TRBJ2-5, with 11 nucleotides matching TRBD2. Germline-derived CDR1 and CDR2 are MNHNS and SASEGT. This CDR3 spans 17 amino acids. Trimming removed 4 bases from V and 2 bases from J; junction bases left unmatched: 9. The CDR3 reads CASSGRPSGGRQETQYF. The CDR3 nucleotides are TGTGCCAGCAGTGGCCGGCCTAGCGGGGGGCGACAAGAGACCCAGTACTTC.

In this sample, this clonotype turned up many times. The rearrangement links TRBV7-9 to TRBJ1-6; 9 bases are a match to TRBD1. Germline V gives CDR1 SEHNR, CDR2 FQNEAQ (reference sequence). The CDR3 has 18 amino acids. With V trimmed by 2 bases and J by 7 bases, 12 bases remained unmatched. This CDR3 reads CASSLPPPGQGYNSPLHF. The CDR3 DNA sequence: TGTGCCAGCAGCTTACCCCCGCCGGGACAGGGATACAATTCACCCCTCCACTTT.